Shown below are 22 T cell receptor beta chains from a single sample sequenced in a study of T cell responses to AZD1222 COVID-19 vaccine. Measured with immunoSEQ multiplex PCR; TCRdb has only the in-frame clones, and not every one. This table holds some 69,000 clones, 80% found once. Sample: peripheral blood, taken 28 days after the second AZD1222 dose. The receptors originated from an adult who received the AZD1222 COVID-19 vaccine.

The V gene is TRBV28, the J gene TRBJ1-3; D unresolved. Trimming cost V 2 bases and J 4 bases, with 6 bases left between them. Per the germline V gene, CDR1 is MDHEN and CDR2 is SYDVKM. CDR3 length: 13 residues. DNA for the CDR3: TGTGCCAGCAGTTTAAGTGGGGGAAACACCATATATTTT. Its translation is CASSLSGGNTIYF.

The chain links TRBV2 to TRBJ2-7; D might be TRBD1 (5 bases). The germline V and J ends were trimmed by 4 bases and 2 bases, with 6 bases remaining between them. CDR3 length: 12 amino acids. Germline V gene data show CDR1 as SNHLY and CDR2 as FYNNEI. The CDR3 DNA reads TGTGCCAGCAGTGCACAGGCCTACGAGCAGTACTTC. Encoded protein: CASSAQAYEQYF.

The chain combines TRBV5-1 with TRBJ1-5; possible D gene TRBD1, 5 bases. This CDR3 region has 15 residues. Germline-derived CDR1 and CDR2 are SGHRS and YFSETQ. V was clipped by 4 bases and J by 0 bases, with 11 bases between them. CDR3: CASSKGDYSNQPQHF. The CDR3 nucleotides read TGCGCCAGCAGCAAAGGGGATTATAGCAATCAGCCCCAGCATTTT.

The rearrangement uses TRBV5-1 and TRBJ1-4; TRBD1 aligns across 9 bases. The CDR3 has 14 residues. The germline gives CDR1 SGHRS, CDR2 YFSETQ. V was clipped by 3 bases and J by 7 bases; unmatched bases: 4. In nucleotides, the CDR3 is TGCGCCAGCAGCTCGGGACAGGGCGCTGAAAAACTGTTTTTT. Protein product: CASSSGQGAEKLFF.

J is TRBJ1-1 and V is TRBV4-1; D possibly corresponds to TRBD1 (5 bases). Germline V gene data show CDR1 as MGHRA and CDR2 as YSYEKL. V gave up 3 bases and J gave up 4 bases, with 15 bases separating them. The CDR3 runs 15 residues. The CDR3 DNA reads TGCGCCAGCAGCCACCCGACAGACGACAGCACTGAAGCTTTCTTT. This gives the protein CASSHPTDDSTEAFF.

CDR3 nucleotides: TGTGCCAGCAGCTTGTTACCAGGGGATGGCTACACCTTC. Protein sequence: CASSLLPGDGYTF. V usage is TRBV5-6 and J usage is TRBJ1-2, with D tentatively TRBD1 (6 bases). Germline loops: CDR1 SGHDT, CDR2 YYEEEE. V shed 1 base and J shed 6 bases, with 10 bases lying between them. The CDR3 runs 13 residues. The full variable domain, its missing parts supplied by reference TRBV5-6 and TRBJ1-2, is DAGVTQSPTHLIKTRGQQVTLRCSPKSGHDTVSWYQQALGQGPQFIFQYYEEEERQRGNFPDRFSGHQFPNYSSELNVNALLLGDSALYLCASSLLPGDGYTFGSGTRLTVV.

This chain links TRBV14 with TRBJ1-6; no clear D. This CDR3 is built from 13 residues. V dropped 3 bases and J dropped 7 bases, with 7 bases sitting between them. Germline V CDR1 and CDR2: SGHDN, FVKESK. CDR3 protein: CASSQYPNSPLHF. The CDR3, as DNA: TGTGCCAGCAGCCAGTATCCCAATTCACCCCTCCACTTT.

This clone was recorded once. The chain carries TRBV7-8 and TRBJ1-2, with TRBD1 as a possible D gene (5 bases). Per the germline V gene, CDR1 is SGHVS and CDR2 is FQNEAQ. The CDR3 contains 12 residues. Trimming removed 5 bases at V and 8 bases at J, with 12 bases between. CDR3 coding DNA: TGTGCCAGCAGCCCCCCCCGGACAGGCTACACCTTC. Its protein product is CASSPPRTGYTF.

The chain joins TRBV12-3 or TRBV12-4 to TRBJ1-6; D might be TRBD1 (6 bases). There are 13 residues in the CDR3. Trimming shortened V by 7 bases and J by 9 bases, and 13 bases separated the two germline ends. This CDR3 is CASTTQGGSPLHF. CDR3 nucleotide sequence: TGTGCCAGCACTACACAGGGCGGTTCACCCCTCCACTTT.

The gene calls are TRBV19 and TRBJ1-4; possibly TRBD1 for D (5 bases). The V end lost 3 bases, the J end lost 7 bases, and 12 bases lay between the germline ends. Germline CDR1 reads LNHDA; CDR2 reads SQIVND (reference sequence). The CDR3 has 14 residues. The CDR3 region is CASSIRQSGEKLFF. DNA of the CDR3: TGTGCCAGTAGTATCAGACAGTCGGGTGAAAAACTGTTTTTT.

V is TRBV2 and J is TRBJ1-1, with unresolved D. The CDR3 contains 13 residues. Looked up from germline, CDR1 is SNHLY and CDR2 is FYNNEI. Deletions cut 7 bases from V and 5 bases from J, with 14 bases between. As DNA, the CDR3 is TGTGCCAGCAAGGGCAGCGGATGGACTGAAGCTTTCTTT. Translation: CASKGSGWTEAFF.

V usage is TRBV7-2 and J usage is TRBJ2-3; TRBD2 agrees at 9 bases. The CDR3 has 12 amino acids. Germline-derived CDR1 and CDR2 are SGHTA and FQGNSA. The ends lost 5 bases at V and 10 bases at J; junction bases unmatched: 4. CDR3 region: CASSIGLASQYF. The DNA for the CDR3 is TGTGCCAGCAGCATAGGACTAGCGTCGCAGTATTTT.

The V gene is TRBV9, the J gene TRBJ2-2; D possibly corresponds to TRBD1 (5 bases). The CDR3 sequence is 14 residues long. Germline CDR1 SGDLS, CDR2 YYNGEE. V lost 3 bases and J lost 1, with 7 bases in between. The CDR3 bases are TGTGCCAGCAGCGCCACAGGGAACACCGGGGAGCTGTTTTTT. Translating it yields CASSATGNTGELFF. The variable domain in full, completed from reference TRBV9 and TRBJ2-2, reads DSGVTQTPKHLITATGQRVTLRCSPRSGDLSVYWYQQSLDQGLQFLIQYYNGEERAKGNILERFSAQQFPDLHSELNLSSLELGDSALYFCASSATGNTGELFFGEGSRLTVL.

This sequence joins TRBV6-1 and TRBJ1-2, with D tentatively TRBD1 (6 bases). V shed 6 bases and J shed 4 bases, with 30 bases lying between them. Germline V gene lookup returns CDR1 MNHNS and CDR2 SASEGT. The length of the CDR3 is 19 residues. CDR3 nucleotide sequence: TGTGCCAGCAGGGAAAGGGTCCATCGCAGGGGCGAGAGTAGCTATGGCTACACCTTC. Its translation: CASRERVHRRGESSYGYTF.

This clone was observed many times. This chain uses TRBV18 with TRBJ1-2; no definite D call. Trimming shortened V by 3 bases and J by 6 bases, and 26 bases separated the two germline ends. CDR1 and CDR2 from the germline V gene are KGHSH and LQKENI. CDR3 length: 18 residues. The DNA for the CDR3 is TGTGCCAGCTCACCGAGGAACCTTAAACTCGGGCCCAATGATGGCTACACCTTC. This sequence encodes CASSPRNLKLGPNDGYTF.

The chain couples TRBV5-4 to TRBJ2-1; 8 bases agree with TRBD1. The germline gives CDR1 SGHNT, CDR2 YYREEE (reference sequence). This CDR3 has 15 amino acids. V lost 2 bases, J lost 8 bases, and 9 bases stayed unmatched. CDR3: CASSLELSRGHEQFF. In DNA form, the CDR3 reads TGTGCCAGCAGCTTAGAACTATCCAGGGGGCATGAGCAGTTCTTC.

The V and J genes are TRBV28 and TRBJ2-6; possibly TRBD1 for D (5 bases). Trimming took 8 bases from V and 2 from J, leaving 13 bases between them. The length of the CDR3 is 15 residues. The germline gives CDR1 MDHEN, CDR2 SYDVKM. The CDR3, as DNA: TGTGCCAGCGAGACAGCTGAGGCTGGGGCCAACGTCCTGACTTTC. This codes for CASETAEAGANVLTF. The variable domain in full, completed from reference TRBV28 and TRBJ2-6, reads DVKVTQSSRYLVKRTGEKVFLECVQDMDHENMFWYRQDPGLGLRLIYFSYDVKMKEKGDIPEGYSVSREKKERFSLILESASTNQTSMYLCASETAEAGANVLTFGAGSRLTVL.

In the case of this clone: One end of the junction does not line up with germline, which may come from a read error. The chain couples TRBV7-7 to TRBJ2-1, with TRBD2 matching over 12 bases. The CDR3 runs to 16 residues. The germline gives CDR1 SSHAT, CDR2 FNYEAQ (reference sequence). CDR3 sequence (DNA): TGTGCTAGCAGCGAGAAAAGGACTAGCGGGGACGGTGAGCAGTTCTTC. Translating gives CASSEKRTSGDGEQFF.

The V gene is TRBV14, the J gene TRBJ2-3, with 8 bases that match TRBD2. In germline, CDR1 is SGHDN, CDR2 FVKESK. The V gene end was trimmed by 4 bases and the J gene end by 8 bases; junction bases not matched to a gene: 8. The CDR3 is made up of 14 amino acids. Here the CDR3 reads CASSPVGAGGTQYF. CDR3 in DNA: TGTGCCAGCAGCCCGGTAGGGGCGGGAGGTACGCAGTATTTT.

The chain links TRBV2 to TRBJ1-6; 11 positions match TRBD1. The CDR3 spans 12 residues. After removal of 8 bases from V and 14 bases from J, the junction contained 5 bases not matched to a gene. Germline assignment: CDR1 SNHLY and CDR2 FYNNEI. CDR3 residues: CASEDRGQTLHF. As DNA, the CDR3 is TGTGCCAGCGAGGACAGGGGGCAGACCCTCCACTTT. Looking up the rest from reference TRBV2 and TRBJ1-6 gives the full variable domain: EPEVTQTPSHQVTQMGQEVILRCVPISNHLYFYWYRQILGQKVEFLVSFYNNEISEKSEIFDDQFSVERPDGSNFTLKIRSTKLEDSAMYFCASEDRGQTLHFGNGTRLTVT.

The chain couples TRBV24-1 to TRBJ2-2, with 15 bases that match TRBD2. The length of the CDR3 is 19 residues. CDR1 is KGHDR and CDR2 is SFDVKD in the germline V gene. Germline trimming cut 4 bases from V and 4 bases from J; bases unmatched to any gene: 9. The CDR3 spells CATSDERTSGGAITGELFF. In nucleotides, the CDR3 is TGTGCCACCAGTGACGAAAGGACTAGCGGGGGGGCCATCACCGGGGAGCTGTTTTTT.

The V gene is TRBV7-9, the J gene TRBJ1-3; D is perhaps TRBD1 (6 bases). The CDR3 extends over 18 amino acids. Germline values: CDR1 SEHNR, CDR2 FQNEAQ (reference sequence). V lost 0 bases and J 2 bases, leaving 17 bases between the germline ends. This CDR3 reads CASSLATAGVVAGNTIYF. In nucleotides, the CDR3 is TGTGCCAGCAGCTTAGCGACCGCAGGGGTAGTAGCTGGAAACACCATATATTTT. Together with reference TRBV7-9 and TRBJ1-3, the CDR3 gives the full variable domain: DTGVSQNPRHKITKRGQNVTFRCDPISEHNRLYWYRQTLGQGPEFLTYFQNEAQLEKSRLLSDRFSAERPKGSFSTLEIQRTEQGDSAMYLCASSLATAGVVAGNTIYFGEGSWLTVV.